This is a list of T cell receptor beta chains from one sample in a study of blood T cell repertoires in COVID-19. Using immunoSEQ multiplex PCR, the repertoire was profiled, and TCRdb retains in-frame clones only, with some absent. Counted here are around 100,000 clones, 80% occurring once; the ten biggest clones make up 12%. The sample was peripheral blood. The source of these receptors is an older woman with acute or convalescent COVID-19. CDR3s include the opening cysteine and the closing phenylalanine or tryptophan. Fields, in order: V gene, CDR3 protein.

V gene: TRBV5-1
CDR3 protein: CASSPTQGSNEKLFF

V gene: TRBV9
CDR3 protein: CASSVGVGTVWDPSGNTIYF

V gene: TRBV10-3
CDR3 protein: CATYYVRDGGTGELFF

V gene: TRBV18
CDR3 protein: CASSREGISNQPQHF

V gene: TRBV9
CDR3 protein: CASSIGTGVEKGQFF

V gene: TRBV9
CDR3 protein: CASGGVLANTGELFF

V gene: TRBV10-1
CDR3 protein: CASSRTGFQPQHF

V gene: TRBV3-1/TRBV3-2
CDR3 protein: CASSQRDSLYGYTF

V gene: TRBV3-1/TRBV3-2
CDR3 protein: CASSQVQGAGGNEQFF

V gene: TRBV12-3/TRBV12-4
CDR3 protein: CASSLPGNTQYF

V gene: TRBV5-1
CDR3 protein: CASSLDLGETGELFF

V gene: TRBV12-2
CDR3 protein: CASRSPGRWKGIVNTEAFF

V gene: TRBV2
CDR3 protein: CASSERRFADTQYF

V gene: TRBV28
CDR3 protein: CASIQAGDTGELFF

V gene: TRBV12-5
CDR3 protein: CASGFGMDREKLFF

V gene: TRBV10-3
CDR3 protein: CASQQGGNSGNTIYF

V gene: TRBV28
CDR3 protein: CASSLLAARGAFF

V gene: TRBV4-3
CDR3 protein: CASSHRGGGSEAFF

V gene: TRBV10-3
CDR3 protein: CAISGDRGRFNYGYTF

V gene: TRBV3-1/TRBV3-2
CDR3 protein: CASSQDGDNYNEQFF

V gene: TRBV28
CDR3 protein: CASSSPIEGPPEAFF